This TCR beta chain was recorded in a study of Graves' ophthalmopathy and Graves' hyperthyroidism (dated by TCRdb to the late 2010s). Background for the entire study: Hyperthyroidism was defined as stable when no progression to ophthalmopathy occurred within 18 months of follow-up. In roughly six hyperthyroidism patients, the T-cell repertoires found in thyroid tissue were compared with those found in blood. The independent validation cohort included 20 or so hyperthyroidism patients plus 17 patients who later progressed from hyperthyroidism to ophthalmopathy. Following sampling, methimazole starting at 30 mg daily was administered to hyperthyroidism patients, and high-dose intravenous methylprednisolone was administered to ophthalmopathy patients. In total, under 150 blood samples were TCR-sequenced: 40 to 45 ophthalmopathy, roughly 80 hyperthyroidism and roughly 17 hyperthyroidism-to-ophthalmopathy patients. The study used TCR beta repertoire signatures to distinguish Graves' ophthalmopathy from Graves' hyperthyroidism and to predict progression to ophthalmopathy. To explore V-J signatures that distinguish ophthalmopathy from hyperthyroidism, a discovery set of around 100 patients was enrolled, made up of around 44 with ophthalmopathy and 55 to 65 with stable hyperthyroidism.

Hyperthyroidism patients were newly diagnosed, with disease duration under 2 months, and aged 18 to 65 years. Patients were excluded if they had other autoimmune diseases, uncontrolled infections, pregnancy or lactation. Clinical symptoms, serum thyroxine, TRAb, thyroid ultrasound and orbital computed tomography formed the basis of the diagnosis. Total RNA was extracted with Trizol reagent and quality-checked on an Agilent 2100 Bioanalyzer. Spanning cysteine to phenylalanine, the CDR3 consists of 15 amino acids. Only the CDR3 portion is preserved as DNA: 45 bases, with reading frame beginning at the first base. The germline V end is reduced by 5 bases and the J end by 3 bases; junction bases left unmatched: 6. CDR1 and CDR2 were assigned from the germline V gene as SGHTA and FQGNSA. For repertoire sequencing, the TCR beta CDR3 regions were amplified from RNA transcripts. The first round was an RT-PCR using HTBI primers with the Qiagen OneStep RT-PCR kit, and this first round was followed by a second-round multiplex PCR, then size selection and purification. Libraries were sequenced on an Illumina HiSeq2000 using paired-end 100 bp reads. For the original study's pipeline: Reads were processed with SOAPnuke, discarding reads with adapters, uncalled bases, mean Phred below 15, or no exact constant-primer or identifier match. COPE v1.2.5 was used to merge high-quality paired reads. Each unique nucleotide sequence was defined as a clonotype, and clonotypes were aligned to IMGT TRB V, D and J references with MiTCR v1.1. Only V-J combinations with frequency above 0.0001 were analysed, covering about 99% of repertoires. A TCR clonal expansion and chaos score per V-J combination was defined as the ratio of F50 clonal expansion to chaos observed in the TCRdist matrix. Welch's t-statistics and random forest were used to reduce features to about 13 V-J combinations, which were fed into a naive Bayes classifier. The similarity between thyroid and blood repertoires was quantified using the Morisita-Horn index. TCRdb's own reprocessing of the public reads used fastp at Q25 and MiXCR and kept productive beta chains. Each entry merges the rows of one CDR3 protein and shows their most common DNA and genes. These V and J calls originate from TCRdb's pipeline instead of the authors' own analysis. This sample is represented by around 1,000,000 distinct CDR3 sequences; about two fifths of them were singletons. The ten largest clones represent 11% of the sample.

What the research found in general, with its limitations: Ophthalmopathy was separated from stable hyperthyroidism by the 13-signature model with 85% to 90% sensitivity and 81.08% specificity in cross-validation and with 80%/75% in the test set. Most of the expanded thyroid clonotypes with a frequency above 0.001 were also detected in blood, and it was suggested that the thyroid immune response may be reflected by blood repertoires. Sample size was not statistically predetermined, and group allocation was not concealed from the investigators. In validation, the model predicted ophthalmopathy progression with about 64% sensitivity and approximately 78% specificity; approximately 12 predicted patients were CT-confirmed with GO in a median of around 6.5 months.

Points on this clonotype: No cognate antigen has been identified for it. Within one base of it there is no much larger clone, and no base qualities were kept.

This clonotype originated in an adult man with Graves' hyperthyroidism. Material: peripheral blood or thyroid tissue (not recorded which). Here the chain combines TRBV7-2 and TRBJ1-5; 8 junctional bases match TRBD1. The nucleotide sequence reads as follows: TGTGCCAGCAGCCGGGGGACAGGACCCAATCAGCCCCAGCATTTT. Its coded protein is CASSRGTGPNQPQHF. When the CDR3 is completed using the reference TRBV7-2 and TRBJ1-5 genes on either side, the full variable domain is GAGVSQSPSNKVTEKGKDVELRCDPISGHTALYWYRQSLGQGLEFLIYFQGNSAPDKSGLPSDRFSAERTGGSVSTLTIQRTQQEDSAVYLCASSRGTGPNQPQHFGDGTRLSIL.